This T cell receptor beta chain was obtained from a study of blood T cells in healthy people across ages. General observations from the study: In long-lived donors, naive CD4+ cell counts and diversity exceeded those of aged donors.

V lost 2 bases and J 1 base, leaving 38 bases between the germline ends. The germline V gene encodes CDR1 MNHNS and CDR2 SASEGT. CDR3 length: 24 amino acids. Regarding this clonotype: Antigen specificity is unknown.

There were healthy Caucasian individuals from Russia, aged about 6 to 90, serving as donors. It was with a sample-barcoded 5' primer and a J-beta primer mix that a second PCR of about 6 to 12 cycles was run. The template-switch adaptor, which had 12 random nucleotides, put a tag on each cDNA molecule. TCRdb re-called the 5' RACE reads through MiXCR, storing one row per CDR3 protein. The sample carries around 1.5 million distinct CDR3 sequences, 45% to 70% recorded once. The sequenced sample was blood. This clonotype was obtained from a man aged 18-30 years in good health. The rearrangement joins TRBV6-1 to TRBJ2-5, with D perhaps TRBD1 (8 bases). CDR3 DNA: TGTGCCAGCAGTGAAAAGTGGAGGGGCACAGGACAGGGAGGGGAGAAGGGGACCCAAGAGACCCAGTACTTC. It codes for CASSEKWRGTGQGGEKGTQETQYF.